The next 19 T cell receptor beta chains were all read from a single sample in a study of T cell repertoires in cytomegalovirus infection (dated by TCRdb to between 2018 and 2021). The sample was run on an Illumina HiSeq 1500. Through fastp at Q25 and MiXCR, TCRdb rebuilt clones from the public reads, retaining in-frame beta chains. For every CDR3 protein sequence, its rows merge into one entry that carries the most common genes and DNA. In all, the sample holds approximately 250,000 distinct CDR3 sequences, and 9.1% of those were seen once. Of the sample, over 13% is held by the ten largest clones. What was sequenced was PBMCs. The receptors come from a human donor in good health (CMV status not recorded). Some clones in this sample may be carry-over from other donors' samples.

This clonotype was recorded a few times. This sequence joins TRBV12-3 or TRBV12-4 and TRBJ1-5; D is perhaps TRBD1 (5 bases). V lost 5 bases to trimming and J lost 0 bases, with 14 bases between them. The CDR3 runs 16 residues. The CDR3 coding sequence is TGTGCCAGCAGTAAAGGGACTGGCTATAGCAATCAGCCCCAGCATTTT. Encoded protein: CASSKGTGYSNQPQHF.

The rearrangement links TRBV2 to TRBJ2-3, with 7 bases identical to TRBD2. The CDR3 covers 13 residues. V was pared by 8 bases and J by 7 bases, with 9 bases of the junction left unmatched. Germline V CDR1 and CDR2: SNHLY, FYNNEI. The CDR3 sequence is CASGLAEINTQYF. The CDR3 bases are TGTGCCAGCGGGCTAGCGGAGATTAATACGCAGTATTTT. The full variable domain, with the rest looked up from reference TRBV2 and TRBJ2-3, is EPEVTQTPSHQVTQMGQEVILRCVPISNHLYFYWYRQILGQKVEFLVSFYNNEISEKSEIFDDQFSVERPDGSNFTLKIRSTKLEDSAMYFCASGLAEINTQYFGPGTRLTVL.

This clonotype was found many times. The chain combines TRBV10-3 with TRBJ2-1; D uncertain. V was pared by 1 base and J by 7 bases, with 5 bases between. There are 12 residues in the CDR3. The V gene's germline CDR1 is ENHRY and CDR2 SYGVKD. The CDR3 DNA follows: TGTGCCATCAGTGAGTTGTCTAATGAGCAGTTCTTC. Encoded protein: CAISELSNEQFF.

The CDR3 sequence is CASSMLPGQGVGGYTF. The CDR3 nucleotides are TGTGCCAGTAGTATGCTTCCTGGACAGGGGGTAGGAGGCTACACCTTC. The genes are TRBV19 and TRBJ1-2; 10 nucleotides align to TRBD1. V trimming: 3 bases; J trimming: 8 bases; junction bases outside the gene matches: 12. Germline CDR1 reads LNHDA; CDR2 reads SQIVND (reference sequence). CDR3 length equals 16 residues. The complete variable domain, with remaining parts taken from reference TRBV19 and TRBJ1-2, reads DGGITQSPKYLFRKEGQNVTLSCEQNLNHDAMYWYRQDPGQGLRLIYYSQIVNDFQKGDIAEGYSVSREKKESFPLTVTSAQKNPTAFYLCASSMLPGQGVGGYTFGSGTRLTVV.

This clonotype occurred many times. The chain couples TRBV7-2 to TRBJ2-1, with D possibly matching TRBD1 (7 bases). The CDR3 extends over 15 amino acids. Trimming took off 2 bases at V and 9 bases at J, with 17 bases between the two ends. The germline V gene has CDR1 SGHTA and CDR2 FQGNSA. The CDR3 here is CASSLPSGGLGEQFF. CDR3 in DNA: TGTGCCAGCAGCTTACCTTCAGGGGGGCTGGGTGAGCAGTTCTTC.

Worth noting for this clonotype: Given a much more abundant clone one base away, this may be a read error. The rearrangement joins TRBV7-2 to TRBJ2-4, with D tentatively TRBD2 (6 bases). CDR1 and CDR2 (germline): SGHTA, FQGNSA. The length of the CDR3 is 17 residues. The CDR3 protein is CASRLELGSLSKNIQYF. The CDR3 DNA reads TGTGCCAGCAGATTAGAACTCGGGAGTTTATCCAAAAACATTCAGTACTTC.

This clonotype was observed many times. The V and J genes are TRBV7-6 and TRBJ2-2; TRBD2 matches 9 bases. The CDR3 covers 14 residues. The trim removed 6 bases at V and 8 bases at J, leaving 7 bases unmatched. Germline V CDR1 and CDR2: SGHVS, FNYEAQ. DNA of the CDR3: TGTGCCAGCAGTCAACTTAGCGGGAGTGGGGAGCTGTTTTTT. Translation gives CASSQLSGSGELFF. The entire variable domain, with the rest obtained from reference TRBV7-6 and TRBJ2-2, is as follows: GAGVSQSPRYKVTKRGQDVALRCDPISGHVSLYWYRQALGQGPEFLTYFNYEAQQDKSGLPNDRFSAERPEGSISTLTIQRTEQRDSAMYRCASSQLSGSGELFFGEGSRLTVL.

The J gene is TRBJ1-6, the V gene TRBV19; TRBD1 matches at 9 bases. The CDR3 runs to 14 residues. The germline CDR1 and CDR2 sequences are LNHDA and SQIVND (reference sequence). V trimming: 5 bases; J trimming: 10 bases; junction bases outside the gene matches: 6. DNA of the CDR3: TGTGCCAGTAGTGCCCGGACAGGGGAATCACCCCTCCACTTT. Translated, it gives CASSARTGESPLHF.

This clonotype has a count of ten or more. The J gene is TRBJ2-5, the V gene TRBV11-2; D possibly uses TRBD1 or TRBD2 (6 bases each). V lost 3 bases to trimming and J lost 1 base, with 12 bases between them. The CDR3 is 15 amino acids. Germline CDR1 reads SGHAT; CDR2 reads FQNNGV. DNA of the CDR3: TGTGCCAGCAGCTTTTGGGGGGCGCCCCAAGAGACCCAGTACTTC. Protein product: CASSFWGAPQETQYF. The full variable domain, in which reference TRBV11-2 and TRBJ2-5 provide the parts outside the CDR3, is EAGVAQSPRYKIIEKRQSVAFWCNPISGHATLYWYQQILGQGPKLLIQFQNNGVVDDSQLPKDRFSAERLKGVDSTLKIQPAKLEDSAVYLCASSFWGAPQETQYFGPGTRLLVL.

This clonotype was seen ten or more times. The genes are TRBV12-3 or TRBV12-4 and TRBJ2-1; 7 nucleotides line up with TRBD1. This CDR3 spans 16 amino acids. V shed 6 bases, J shed 3 bases, and the junction held 11 bases outside the gene matches. CDR3: CASSPIPGQIYNEQFF. CDR3 coding DNA: TGTGCCAGCAGCCCCATCCCGGGACAGATCTACAATGAGCAGTTCTTC.

This rearrangement joins TRBV29-1 to TRBJ1-1; perhaps TRBD1 as D (6 bases). This CDR3 spans 14 amino acids. Germline-derived CDR1 and CDR2 are SQVTM and ANQGSEA. The germline V and J ends were trimmed by 6 bases and 4 bases, with 18 bases remaining between them. The CDR3 here is CSVLKTGLSTEAFF. CDR3 nucleotides: TGCAGCGTCCTTAAAACAGGGTTAAGCACTGAAGCTTTCTTT.

In this sample, this clonotype turned up many times. This chain connects TRBV5-1 to TRBJ1-1; D perhaps matches TRBD1 (5 bases). Trimming left V 4 bases short and J 6 bases short, with 19 bases between. The CDR3 contains 15 residues. Germline values: CDR1 SGHRS, CDR2 YFSETQ. The DNA of the CDR3 is TGCGCCAGCAGCCCCGACAGTACTCGAGGCGCTGAAGCTTTCTTT. Translating it yields CASSPDSTRGAEAFF.

This clonotype was seen many times. The J gene is TRBJ2-7, the V gene TRBV7-2, with 8 bases identical to TRBD2. This CDR3 is built from 14 residues. Germline V gene sequence: CDR1 SGHTA, CDR2 FQGNSA. V gave up 3 bases and J gave up 2 bases; unmatched junction bases: 3. CDR3 in amino acids: CASSFTGGPYEQYF. CDR3 nucleotide sequence: TGTGCCAGCAGCTTTACGGGGGGGCCCTACGAGCAGTACTTC.

This chain joins TRBV11-2 and TRBJ2-2, with a tentative D call TRBD2 (6 bases). CDR1 is SGHAT and CDR2 is FQNNGV in the germline V gene. V was clipped by 3 bases and J by 5 bases, with 13 bases between them. There are 15 residues in the CDR3. CDR3 protein: CASSFSGMGTGELFF. The CDR3 DNA reads TGTGCCAGCAGCTTTAGCGGTATGGGAACCGGGGAGCTGTTTTTT.

The chain couples TRBV5-1 to TRBJ2-7; unclear D gene. Germline V lookup: CDR1 SGHRS, CDR2 YFSETQ. Trimming removed 4 bases at V and 2 bases at J, with 13 bases between. There are 14 residues in the CDR3. CDR3 residues: CASSPVGSAYEQYF. The CDR3 coding sequence is TGCGCCAGCAGCCCGGTGGGTTCGGCCTACGAGCAGTACTTC.

This clonotype has just a few counts. This chain links TRBV10-3 with TRBJ1-5; no definite D call. Germline lookup yields CDR1 ENHRY and CDR2 SYGVKD. V was pared by 3 bases and J by 3 bases, with 6 bases between. The length of the CDR3 is 13 residues. The CDR3 loop reads CAISDRTNQPQHF. The CDR3 bases are TGTGCCATCAGTGACAGGACCAATCAGCCCCAGCATTTT.

This clonotype was counted many times. The rearrangement uses TRBV6-6 and TRBJ1-3; the D is unclear. The CDR3 extends over 13 amino acids. Germline-derived CDR1 and CDR2 are MNHNY and SVGAGI (reference sequence). V dropped 7 bases and J dropped 0 bases, with 7 bases sitting between them. The CDR3 nucleotides read TGTGCCAGCAATCTAGACTCTGGAAACACCATATATTTT. Its translation is CASNLDSGNTIYF.

This clonotype appeared many times. The rearrangement uses TRBV7-2 and TRBJ2-3; 8 nucleotides agree with TRBD2. This CDR3 contains 14 residues. Germline loops: CDR1 SGHTA, CDR2 FQGNSA. J was trimmed by 3 bases and V by 7 bases; bases with no gene match: 6. CDR3 loop: CASTPGGKTDTQYF. CDR3 coding DNA: TGTGCCAGCACACCGGGAGGGAAAACAGATACGCAGTATTTT.

The genes are TRBV2 and TRBJ2-5; TRBD2 matches at 10 bases. This CDR3 contains 16 residues. Germline trimming cut 7 bases from V and 3 bases from J; bases unmatched to any gene: 11. CDR1 SNHLY and CDR2 FYNNEI come from the germline V gene. CDR3 coding DNA: TGTGCCAGCACCGCGGAACTAGCGGGATTAAAAGAGACCCAGTACTTC. This gives the protein CASTAELAGLKETQYF.